Sequencing of this T cell receptor beta chain was carried out in a study of T cells in localized non-small cell lung cancer. TCRdb keeps only in-frame clones here, not all; method: immunoSEQ multiplex PCR. The table lists over 20,000 clones, around 82% of them singletons. This clone has a single count. What it binds is not known. Overall study findings and caveats: Without multi-region sequencing, intratumor heterogeneity could not be excluded. The study linked higher blood T cell density to longer overall survival. The study detected a median roughly 61 of the top 100 tumor clones in adjacent lung. In uninvolved adjacent lung, T cell clonality reached its highest value, exceeding tumor.

Germline V lookup: CDR1 SGDLS, CDR2 YYNGEE. The CDR3 has 14 amino acids. V was clipped by 0 bases and J by 7 bases; unmatched bases: 2. The V and J genes are TRBV9 and TRBJ1-5; 9 bases are shared with TRBD1. The sample was PBMCs, taken before any cancer treatment. The TCR comes from a man aged 40 to 70 with stage II lung adenocarcinoma. The CDR3 sequence: CASSVGDRVQPQHF. The CDR3 DNA follows: TGTGCCAGCAGCGTAGGGGACAGGGTACAGCCCCAGCATTTT. Combining the CDR3 with reference TRBV9 and TRBJ1-5 gives the whole variable domain DSGVTQTPKHLITATGQRVTLRCSPRSGDLSVYWYQQSLDQGLQFLIQYYNGEERAKGNILERFSAQQFPDLHSELNLSSLELGDSALYFCASSVGDRVQPQHFGDGTRLSIL.